This T cell receptor (beta chain) appears in the sequencing data of a study of monozygotic twins with cystic fibrosis. Using immunoSEQ multiplex PCR, the repertoire was profiled, and TCRdb retains in-frame clones only, with some absent. The sample shows 11,000 or so clones, roughly 95% of them seen only once. Germline-derived CDR1 and CDR2 are SGHTA and FQGNSA. J lost 1 base, V lost 8 bases, and 5 bases had no gene match. There are 14 residues in the CDR3. About this clone itself: As yet, its antigen is unknown.

Overall study findings and caveats: Co-twins had the most similar V usage for 13 of 16 pairs, J for 8. The repertoire was suggested to be naive-dominated, clonality median about 0.009. Shared CDR3 numbers were not associated with age, concordance or severity. Monozygotic CF twin pairs shared significantly more nucleotide-identical clonotypes than unrelated CF individuals did.

This receptor was obtained from a boy younger than 18 with cystic fibrosis. Sequenced: blood. The V and J genes are TRBV7-2 and TRBJ2-7; 10 bases agree with TRBD2. The CDR3: CASARTSGSYEQYF. As DNA, the CDR3 is TGTGCCAGCGCGAGGACTAGCGGTTCCTACGAGCAGTACTTC. The full variable domain, with the rest looked up from reference TRBV7-2 and TRBJ2-7, is GAGVSQSPSNKVTEKGKDVELRCDPISGHTALYWYRQSLGQGLEFLIYFQGNSAPDKSGLPSDRFSAERTGGSVSTLTIQRTQQEDSAVYLCASARTSGSYEQYFGPGTRLTVT.